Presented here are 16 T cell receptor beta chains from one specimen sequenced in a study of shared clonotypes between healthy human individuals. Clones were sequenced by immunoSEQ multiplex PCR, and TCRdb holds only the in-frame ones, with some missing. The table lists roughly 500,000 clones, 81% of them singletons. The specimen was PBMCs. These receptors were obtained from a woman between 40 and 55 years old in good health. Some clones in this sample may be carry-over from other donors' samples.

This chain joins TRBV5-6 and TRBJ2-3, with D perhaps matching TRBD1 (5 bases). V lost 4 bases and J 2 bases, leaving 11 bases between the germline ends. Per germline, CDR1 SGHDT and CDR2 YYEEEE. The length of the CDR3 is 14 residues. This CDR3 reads CASSPRQTTDTQYF. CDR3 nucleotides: TGTGCCAGCAGCCCAAGACAGACCACAGATACGCAGTATTTT.

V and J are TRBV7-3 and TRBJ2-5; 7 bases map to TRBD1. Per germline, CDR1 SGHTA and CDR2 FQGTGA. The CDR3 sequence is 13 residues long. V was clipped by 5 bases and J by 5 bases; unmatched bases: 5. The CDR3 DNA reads TGTGCCAGCAGCCGGGGACAGACGGAGACCCAGTACTTC. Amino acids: CASSRGQTETQYF.

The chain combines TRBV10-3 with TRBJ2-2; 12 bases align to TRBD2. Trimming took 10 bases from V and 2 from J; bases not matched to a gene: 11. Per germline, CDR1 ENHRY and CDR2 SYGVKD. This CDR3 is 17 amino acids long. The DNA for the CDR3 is TGTGCCACCGGGGCGGGACTAGCGGGTCCTAACACCGGGGAGCTGTTTTTT. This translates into CATGAGLAGPNTGELFF.

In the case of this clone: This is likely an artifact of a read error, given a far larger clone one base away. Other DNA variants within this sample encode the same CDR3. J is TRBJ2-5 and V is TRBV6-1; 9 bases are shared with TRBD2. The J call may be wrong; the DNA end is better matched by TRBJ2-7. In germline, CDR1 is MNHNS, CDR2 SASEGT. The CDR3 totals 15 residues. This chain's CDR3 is CASGEGSGSMYEQYF. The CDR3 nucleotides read TGTGCCAGTGGCGAGGGTAGCGGGAGTATGTACGAGCAGTACTTC.

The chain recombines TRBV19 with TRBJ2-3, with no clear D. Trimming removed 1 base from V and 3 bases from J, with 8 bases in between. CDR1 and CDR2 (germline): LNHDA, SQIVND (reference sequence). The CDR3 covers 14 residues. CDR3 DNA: TGTGCCAGTAGTATAGGCCCTGAGACAGATACGCAGTATTTT. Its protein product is CASSIGPETDTQYF.

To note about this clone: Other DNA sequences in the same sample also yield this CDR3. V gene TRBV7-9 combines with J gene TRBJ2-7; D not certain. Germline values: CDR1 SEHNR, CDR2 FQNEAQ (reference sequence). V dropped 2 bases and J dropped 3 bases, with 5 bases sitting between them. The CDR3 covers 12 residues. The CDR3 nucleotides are TGTGCCAGCAGCTTAACGGGCTACGAGCAGTACTTC. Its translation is CASSLTGYEQYF.

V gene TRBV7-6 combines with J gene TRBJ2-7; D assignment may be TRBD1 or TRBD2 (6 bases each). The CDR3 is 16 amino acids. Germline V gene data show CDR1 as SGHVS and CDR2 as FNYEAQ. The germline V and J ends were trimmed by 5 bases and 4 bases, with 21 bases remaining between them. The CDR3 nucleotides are TGTGCCAGCAGCCCCCTCGTATCGGGGGCGGGTTACGAGCAGTACTTC. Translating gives CASSPLVSGAGYEQYF.

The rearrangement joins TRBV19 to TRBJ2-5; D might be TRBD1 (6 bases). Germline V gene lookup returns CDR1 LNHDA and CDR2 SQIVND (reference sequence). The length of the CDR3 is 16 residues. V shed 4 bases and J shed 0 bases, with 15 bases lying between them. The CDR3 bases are TGTGCCAGTAGTAATCCGGGACACCTGTACCAAGAGACCCAGTACTTC. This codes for CASSNPGHLYQETQYF.

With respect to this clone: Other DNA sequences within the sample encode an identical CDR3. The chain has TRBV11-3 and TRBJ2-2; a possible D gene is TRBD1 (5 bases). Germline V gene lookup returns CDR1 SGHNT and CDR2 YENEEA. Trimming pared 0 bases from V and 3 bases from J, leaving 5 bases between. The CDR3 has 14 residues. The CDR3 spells CASSLDRDTGELFF. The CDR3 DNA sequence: TGTGCCAGCAGCTTAGACAGGGACACCGGGGAGCTGTTTTTT.

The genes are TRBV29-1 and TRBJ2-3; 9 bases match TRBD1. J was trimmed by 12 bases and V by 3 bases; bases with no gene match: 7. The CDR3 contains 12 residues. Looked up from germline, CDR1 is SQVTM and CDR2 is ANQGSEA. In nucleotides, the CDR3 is TGCAGCGTTGATGGTTGGGACAGGGCTCAGTATTTT. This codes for CSVDGWDRAQYF.

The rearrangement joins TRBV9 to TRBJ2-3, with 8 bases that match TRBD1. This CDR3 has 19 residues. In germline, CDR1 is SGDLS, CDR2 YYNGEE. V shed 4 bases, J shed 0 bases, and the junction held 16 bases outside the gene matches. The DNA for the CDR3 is TGTGCCAGCAGCCCCCGGACAGGGCTAGGAGGTTTCAGCACAGATACGCAGTATTTT. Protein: CASSPRTGLGGFSTDTQYF. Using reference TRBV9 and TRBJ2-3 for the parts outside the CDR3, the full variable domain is DSGVTQTPKHLITATGQRVTLRCSPRSGDLSVYWYQQSLDQGLQFLIQYYNGEERAKGNILERFSAQQFPDLHSELNLSSLELGDSALYFCASSPRTGLGGFSTDTQYFGPGTRLTVL.

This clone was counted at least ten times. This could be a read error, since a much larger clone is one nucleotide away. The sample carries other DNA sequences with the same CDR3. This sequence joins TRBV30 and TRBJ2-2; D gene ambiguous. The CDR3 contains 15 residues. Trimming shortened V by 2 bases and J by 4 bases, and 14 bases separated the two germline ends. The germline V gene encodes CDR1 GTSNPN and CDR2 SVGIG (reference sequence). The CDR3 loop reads CAWSRGSKSTGELFF. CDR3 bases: TGTGCCTGGAGTCGAGGAAGCAAGAGCACCGGGGAGCTGTTTTTT.

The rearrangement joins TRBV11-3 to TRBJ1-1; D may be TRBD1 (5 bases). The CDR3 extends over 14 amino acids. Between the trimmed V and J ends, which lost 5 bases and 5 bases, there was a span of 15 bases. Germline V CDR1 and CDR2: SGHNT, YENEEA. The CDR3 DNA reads TGTGCCAGCAGCCCTCGAGGGGCTTGGACTGAAGCTTTCTTT. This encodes CASSPRGAWTEAFF.

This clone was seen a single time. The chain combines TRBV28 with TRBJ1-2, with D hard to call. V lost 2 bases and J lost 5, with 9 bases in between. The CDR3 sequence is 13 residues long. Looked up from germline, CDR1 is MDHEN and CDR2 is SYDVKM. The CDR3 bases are TGTGCCAGCAGTTTAGTACAGTTATATGGCTACACCTTC. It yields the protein CASSLVQLYGYTF.

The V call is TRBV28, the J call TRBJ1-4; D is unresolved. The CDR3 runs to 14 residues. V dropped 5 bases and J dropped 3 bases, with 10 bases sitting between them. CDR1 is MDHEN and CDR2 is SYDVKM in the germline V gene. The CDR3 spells CASSPIGANEKLFF. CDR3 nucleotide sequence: TGTGCCAGCAGTCCGATCGGGGCTAATGAAAAACTGTTTTTT.

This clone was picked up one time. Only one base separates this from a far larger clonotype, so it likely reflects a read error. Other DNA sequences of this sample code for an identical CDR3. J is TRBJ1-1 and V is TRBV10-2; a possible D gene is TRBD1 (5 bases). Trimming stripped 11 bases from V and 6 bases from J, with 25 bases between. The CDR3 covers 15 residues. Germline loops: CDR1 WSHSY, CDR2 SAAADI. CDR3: CASGEADRRGPEAFF. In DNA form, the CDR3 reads TGCGCCTCGGGGGAGGCGGACCGTCGTGGTCCTGAAGCTTTCTTT.